A single sample is the source of the 18 T cell receptor beta chains below, sequenced in a study of siplizumab effects on memory and regulatory T cells. The protocol was immunoSEQ multiplex PCR, while the TCRdb copy is restricted to in-frame clones and leaves out a portion. The profile shows over 85,000 clones, around 94% of them singletons. The sample taken for sequencing was non-Treg CD4+ T cells sorted from blood. These receptor sequences come from a human donor in good health.

This clone has a single count. This chain connects TRBV30 to TRBJ1-2; D is unclear. CDR1 is GTSNPN and CDR2 is SVGIG in the germline V gene (reference sequence). V lost 5 bases and J lost 2, with 15 bases in between. The CDR3 runs to 14 residues. CDR3 in amino acids: CAWARGHTNYGYTF. Written as DNA, the CDR3 is TGTGCCTGGGCCCGCGGGCACACAAACTATGGCTACACCTTC.

The rearrangement uses TRBV15 and TRBJ1-1; 8 bases are a match to TRBD1. The CDR3 has 13 amino acids. Germline V gives CDR1 LNHNV, CDR2 YYDKDF (reference sequence). V shed 4 bases and J 4 bases; nucleotides not matched to a gene: 2. In DNA form, the CDR3 reads TGTGCCACCAGCAAGGACAGGGCCACTGAAGCTTTCTTT. It codes for CATSKDRATEAFF. Combining the CDR3 with reference TRBV15 and TRBJ1-1 gives the whole variable domain DAMVIQNPRYQVTQFGKPVTLSCSQTLNHNVMYWYQQKSSQAPKLLFHYYDKDFNNEADTPDNFQSRRPNTSFCFLDIRSPGLGDTAMYLCATSKDRATEAFFGQGTRLTVV.

The chain recombines TRBV6-5 with TRBJ1-2, with 11 bases that match TRBD1. This CDR3 has 13 amino acids. Unmatched junction bases numbered 5, after V lost 10 bases and J lost 4 bases. Germline loops: CDR1 MNHEY, CDR2 SVGAGI. The chain's CDR3 is CAIRTGGSYGYTF. DNA of the CDR3: TGTGCCATCAGGACAGGGGGCAGCTATGGCTACACCTTC.

This chain connects TRBV27 to TRBJ1-2; D is undetermined. The CDR3 loop spans 17 amino acids. V was trimmed by 5 bases and J by 5 bases, leaving 24 bases between them. The germline gives CDR1 MNHEY, CDR2 SMNVEV (reference sequence). The CDR3 DNA reads TGTGCCAGCAGTCCTCATGCGGGAGACGGAGCCGAATATGGCTACACCTTC. It translates to CASSPHAGDGAEYGYTF.

V is TRBV6-5 and J is TRBJ1-5; no reliable D call. Trimming took 2 bases from V and 4 from J, leaving 6 bases between them. Germline CDR1 reads MNHEY; CDR2 reads SVGAGI. CDR3 length equals 13 residues. CDR3 coding DNA: TGTGCCAGCAGTTACGACGGGAATCAGCCCCAGCATTTT. Translation: CASSYDGNQPQHF.

The genes are TRBV13 and TRBJ2-1; D is unclear. The V gene lost 4 bases and the J gene lost 3 bases, with 4 bases spanning the gap. This CDR3 is 12 amino acids long. Germline CDR1 reads PRHDT; CDR2 reads FYEKMQ (reference sequence). CDR3 in amino acids: CASSSNYNEQFF. Written as DNA, the CDR3 is TGTGCCAGCAGCTCTAACTACAATGAGCAGTTCTTC.

V is TRBV7-3 and J is TRBJ2-2, with a tentative D call TRBD1 (6 bases). CDR1 and CDR2 from the germline V gene are SGHTA and FQGTGA. The CDR3 covers 14 residues. V lost 3 bases and J 5 bases, leaving 10 bases between the germline ends. CDR3 loop: CASSFTGRTGELFF. CDR3 DNA: TGTGCCAGCAGCTTCACAGGGCGAACCGGGGAGCTGTTTTTT.

The chain carries TRBV6-6 and TRBJ1-1, with D possibly TRBD1 on 5 matching bases. V lost 7 bases and J 0 bases, leaving 12 bases between the germline ends. The CDR3 loop spans 14 amino acids. CDR1 MNHNY and CDR2 SVGAGI come from the germline V gene (reference sequence). The chain's CDR3 is CASTSTGMNTEAFF. The CDR3 coding sequence is TGTGCCAGCACCTCTACAGGAATGAACACTGAAGCTTTCTTT.

The chain has TRBV6-1 and TRBJ1-6, with D hard to call. Trimming took off 1 base at V and 3 bases at J, with 7 bases between the two ends. CDR3 length equals 15 residues. From germline, CDR1 is MNHNS and CDR2 SASEGT. The CDR3, as DNA: TGTGCCAGCAGTGAAGTGTTAAGCTATAATTCACCCCTCCACTTT. It codes for CASSEVLSYNSPLHF.

The V call is TRBV6-5, the J call TRBJ2-1, with TRBD1 matching 9 bases. CDR1 and CDR2 (germline): MNHEY, SVGAGI. The CDR3 has 13 amino acids. The junction had 9 bases not matched to a gene; V was cut back by 3 bases and J by 15 bases. Here the CDR3 reads CASSYTGTGSPFF. The CDR3 DNA reads TGTGCCAGCAGTTATACCGGGACAGGGTCCCCGTTCTTC.

The V call is TRBV7-9, the J call TRBJ2-1, with TRBD1 identical over 7 bases. V lost 5 bases to trimming and J lost 2 bases; unmatched junction nucleotides: 6. The CDR3 has 15 residues. The germline V gene encodes CDR1 SEHNR and CDR2 FQNEAQ (reference sequence). The CDR3 region has the DNA TGTGCCAGCAGCACTCACAGGGGTCCCTACAATGAGCAGTTCTTC. It codes for CASSTHRGPYNEQFF.

The J gene is TRBJ2-7, the V gene TRBV6-6; D remains ambiguous. The CDR3 extends over 15 amino acids. Trimming pared 0 bases from V and 0 bases from J, leaving 9 bases between. CDR1 is MNHNY, CDR2 SVGAGI, per germline (reference sequence). In DNA form, the CDR3 reads TGTGCCAGCAGTTACTCGTCGTCTGCCTCCTACGAGCAGTACTTC. Translated: CASSYSSSASYEQYF.

This chain joins TRBV5-1 and TRBJ2-2; D is perhaps TRBD2 (6 bases). Deletions cut 4 bases from V and 5 bases from J, with 15 bases between. In germline, CDR1 is SGHRS, CDR2 YFSETQ. The CDR3 runs to 15 residues. Here the CDR3 reads CASSAQGGRTGELFF. CDR3 nucleotides: TGCGCCAGCAGCGCCCAGGGAGGTCGGACCGGGGAGCTGTTTTTT.

This chain links TRBV13 with TRBJ2-7; D assignment may be TRBD1 or TRBD2 (6 bases each). Germline CDR1 is PRHDT and CDR2 is FYEKMQ (reference sequence). V was pared by 5 bases and J by 4 bases, with 18 bases between. This CDR3 is built from 15 residues. The CDR3 spells CASSPRRGRGYEQYF. In nucleotides, the CDR3 is TGTGCCAGCAGCCCCCGCCGGGGGCGCGGGTACGAGCAGTACTTC. Full variable domain (remainder filled in from reference TRBV13 and TRBJ2-7): AAGVIQSPRHLIKEKRETATLKCYPIPRHDTVYWYQQGPGQDPQFLISFYEKMQSDKGSIPDRFSAQQFSDYHSELNMSSLELGDSALYFCASSPRRGRGYEQYFGPGTRLTVT.

The gene calls are TRBV9 and TRBJ1-3; TRBD1 might be the D (6 bases). Germline CDR1 SGDLS, CDR2 YYNGEE. The V gene lost 3 bases and the J gene lost 1 base, with 8 bases spanning the gap. The CDR3 loop spans 14 amino acids. The CDR3 loop is CASSATGSGNTIYF. In DNA, the CDR3 is TGTGCCAGCAGCGCCACAGGGTCTGGAAACACCATATATTTT.

In nucleotides, the CDR3 is TGTGCCAGCAGAGCCCGGACTAGGGGTTCCTACAATGAGCAGTTCTTC. This gives the protein CASRARTRGSYNEQFF. The chain couples TRBV2 to TRBJ2-1; 7 bases are a match to TRBD2. The CDR3 has 16 amino acids. V trimming: 6 bases; J trimming: 1 base; junction bases outside the gene matches: 9. The germline V gene encodes CDR1 SNHLY and CDR2 FYNNEI.

The chain links TRBV7-9 to TRBJ2-2; D is unresolved. The CDR3 has 13 residues. CDR1 SEHNR and CDR2 FQNEAQ come from the germline V gene (reference sequence). The V and J ends lost 5 bases and 5 bases respectively, with 9 bases between them. CDR3 sequence (DNA): TGTGCCAGCAGCCAAGGAGAGACCGGGGAGCTGTTTTTT. This sequence encodes CASSQGETGELFF.

The V call is TRBV29-1, the J call TRBJ1-2; 8 positions agree with TRBD1. Germline V CDR1 and CDR2: SQVTM, ANQGSEA. With 0 bases clipped from V and 5 bases from J, the junction kept 11 bases outside the gene matches. The CDR3 spans 16 residues. The CDR3 is CSVEDHQGAVTYGYTF. In nucleotides, the CDR3 is TGCAGCGTTGAAGATCATCAGGGGGCCGTAACGTATGGCTACACCTTC.